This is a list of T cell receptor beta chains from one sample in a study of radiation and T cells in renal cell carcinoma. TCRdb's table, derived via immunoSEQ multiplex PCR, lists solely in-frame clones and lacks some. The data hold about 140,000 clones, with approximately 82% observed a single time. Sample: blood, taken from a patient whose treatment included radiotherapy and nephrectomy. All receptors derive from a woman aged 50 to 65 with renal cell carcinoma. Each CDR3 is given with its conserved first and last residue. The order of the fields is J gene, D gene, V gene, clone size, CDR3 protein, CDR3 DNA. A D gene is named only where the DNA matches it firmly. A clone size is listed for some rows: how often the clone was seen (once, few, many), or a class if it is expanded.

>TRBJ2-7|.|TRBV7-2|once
CASSLPGVSYEQYF
TGTGCCAGCAGCTTACCCGGAGTAAGCTACGAGCAGTACTTC
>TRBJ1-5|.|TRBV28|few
CASIPGTHSNQPQHF
TGTGCCAGCATTCCCGGGACCCATAGCAATCAGCCCCAGCATTTT
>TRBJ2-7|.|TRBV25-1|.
CASSEWRGPSEEQYF
TGTGCCAGCAGTGAATGGCGAGGGCCTTCCGAGGAGCAGTACTTC
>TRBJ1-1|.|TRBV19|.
CASKYRENTEAFF
TGTGCCAGTAAGTACAGGGAAAACACTGAAGCTTTCTTT
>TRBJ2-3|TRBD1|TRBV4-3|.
CASSRTGQGSDTQYF
TGCGCCAGCAGCCGCACGGGACAGGGGTCAGATACGCAGTATTTT
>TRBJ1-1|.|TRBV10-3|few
CAISEMTGEAFF
TGTGCCATCAGTGAGATGACAGGTGAAGCTTTCTTT
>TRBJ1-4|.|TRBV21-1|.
CASNEGVKLFF
TGTGCCAGCAATGAAGGCGTAAAACTGTTTTTT
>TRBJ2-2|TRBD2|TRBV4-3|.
CASSQVSASGKRNGELFF
TGCGCCAGCAGCCAAGTATCCGCTAGCGGAAAGAGGAACGGGGAGCTGTTTTTT
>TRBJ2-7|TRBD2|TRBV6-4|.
CASSASAGGSYEQYF
TGTGCCAGCAGCGCGAGCGCGGGAGGATCCTACGAGCAGTACTTC
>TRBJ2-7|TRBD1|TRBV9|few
CASSDSGTGGSEQYF
TGTGCCAGCAGCGATTCCGGGACAGGGGGCAGCGAGCAGTACTTC
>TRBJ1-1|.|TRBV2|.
CASSDWGWDTEAFF
TGTGCCAGCAGTGACTGGGGGTGGGACACTGAAGCTTTCTTT
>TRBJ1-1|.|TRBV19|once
CASSRGDTEAFF
TGTGCCAGTAGTCGAGGTGACACTGAAGCTTTCTTT
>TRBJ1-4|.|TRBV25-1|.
CASSEIRHDRRGEKLFF
TGTGCCAGCAGTGAAATTCGTCACGACCGGCGGGGTGAAAAACTGTTTTTT
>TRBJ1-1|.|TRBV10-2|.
CASSPPKGTNTEAFF
TGCGCCAGCAGTCCACCTAAAGGGACAAACACTGAAGCTTTCTTT
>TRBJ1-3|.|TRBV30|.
CAWDSSSGNTIYF
TGTGCCTGGGACAGTAGCTCTGGAAACACCATATATTTT
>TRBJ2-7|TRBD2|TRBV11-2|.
CASSKRGTSGSYEQYF
TGTGCCAGCAGCAAGCGCGGGACTAGCGGGTCCTACGAGCAGTACTTC
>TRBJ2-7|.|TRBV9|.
CASSTSGRRDEQYF
TGTGCCAGCAGCACTTCCGGGAGACGGGACGAGCAGTACTTC
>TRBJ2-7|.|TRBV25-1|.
CASSEDWGVYEQYF
TGTGCCAGCAGTGAAGATTGGGGAGTCTACGAGCAGTACTTC
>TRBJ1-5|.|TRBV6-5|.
CASSSYQPQHF
TGTGCCAGCAGTTCCTATCAGCCCCAGCATTTT
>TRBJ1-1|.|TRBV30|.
CAWSYGRDTEAFF
TGTGCCTGGAGTTACGGTAGGGACACTGAAGCTTTCTTT
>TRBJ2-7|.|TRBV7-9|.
CASSLEGLMAPVF
TGTGCCAGCAGCTTGGAGGGACTCATGGCCCCAGTCTTC
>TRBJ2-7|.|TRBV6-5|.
CASSYSRGASYEQYF
TGTGCCAGCAGTTACTCCCGTGGGGCATCCTACGAGCAGTACTTC
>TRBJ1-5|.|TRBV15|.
CATSRDRASPQPQHF
TGTGCCACCAGCAGAGATAGGGCCAGCCCCCAGCCCCAGCATTTT
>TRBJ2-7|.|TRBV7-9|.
CASSFLLDGSHEQYF
TGTGCCAGCAGCTTTCTACTGGACGGGTCCCACGAGCAGTACTTC
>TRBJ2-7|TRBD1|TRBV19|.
CASRQTGTSYEQYF
TGTGCCAGTCGCCAGACAGGGACCTCCTACGAGCAGTACTTC
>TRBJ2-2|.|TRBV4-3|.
CASSQDLRELFF
TGCGCCAGCAGCCAAGATCTTAGGGAGCTGTTTTTT
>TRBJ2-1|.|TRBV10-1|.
CASSDRGEPTSRGQFF
TGCGCCAGCAGTGACAGGGGGGAACCGACCAGTCGGGGGCAGTTCTTC
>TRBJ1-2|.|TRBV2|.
CASLEGSYGYTF
TGTGCCAGCCTAGAGGGTAGCTATGGCTACACCTTC
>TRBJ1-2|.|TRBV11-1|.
CASSLTETSMGYTF
TGTGCCAGCAGCTTAACGGAGACCTCTATGGGATACACCTTC
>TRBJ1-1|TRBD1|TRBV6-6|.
CASSTSGGIITEAFF
TGTGCCAGCAGCACCTCAGGGGGAATCATCACTGAAGCTTTCTTT
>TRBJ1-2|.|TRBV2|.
CASSEAGVGYTF
TGTGCCAGCAGTGAAGCGGGGGTTGGCTACACCTTC
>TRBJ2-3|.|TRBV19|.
CASSIDQNGGDTQYF
TGTGCCAGTAGTATAGACCAAAACGGTGGAGATACGCAGTATTTT
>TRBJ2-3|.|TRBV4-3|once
CASSQEQGYVDTQYF
TGCGCCAGCAGCCAAGAACAGGGTTATGTGGATACGCAGTATTTT
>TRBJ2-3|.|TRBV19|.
CASSNLAYTDTQYF
TGTGCCAGTAGTAATCTGGCCTACACAGATACGCAGTATTTT
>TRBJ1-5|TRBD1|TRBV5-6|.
CASSFGTGNQPQHF
TGTGCCAGCAGCTTTGGGACAGGAAATCAGCCCCAGCATTTT
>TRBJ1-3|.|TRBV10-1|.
CATEGSGNTIYF
TGCGCCACCGAGGGGTCTGGAAACACCATATATTTT
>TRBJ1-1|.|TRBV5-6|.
CASSSQPTGLNTEAFF
TGTGCCAGCAGCTCACAACCTACAGGGCTGAACACTGAAGCTTTCTTT
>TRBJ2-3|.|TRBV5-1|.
CASSLGSGSTDTQYF
TGCGCCAGCAGCTTGGGTAGCGGAAGCACAGATACGCAGTATTTT
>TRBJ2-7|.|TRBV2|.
CASRRIADLSYEQYF
TGTGCCAGCAGGAGGATAGCGGATCTCTCCTACGAGCAGTACTTC
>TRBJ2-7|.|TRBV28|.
CASSLSGYDEQYF
TGTGCCAGCAGTTTATCAGGGTACGACGAGCAGTACTTC
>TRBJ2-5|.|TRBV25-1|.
CASSEFGGGVETQYF
TGTGCCAGCAGTGAATTTGGTGGGGGCGTGGAGACCCAGTACTTC
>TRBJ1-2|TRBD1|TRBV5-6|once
CASSFPGTGGGYTF
TGTGCCAGCAGCTTTCCCGGGACAGGGGGTGGCTACACCTTC
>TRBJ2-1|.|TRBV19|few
CASSIDLPRGEQFF
TGTGCCAGTAGTATAGATCTTCCCCGAGGGGAGCAGTTCTTC
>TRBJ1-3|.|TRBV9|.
CASSVGQFTSGNTIYF
TGTGCCAGCAGCGTCGGACAGTTCACTTCTGGAAACACCATATATTTT
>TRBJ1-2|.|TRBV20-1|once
CSRGANYGYTF
TGCAGCAGAGGGGCTAACTATGGCTACACCTTC
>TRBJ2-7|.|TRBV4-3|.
CASSQDDRSSYEQYF
TGCGCCAGCAGCCAAGATGACAGGAGCTCCTACGAGCAGTACTTC
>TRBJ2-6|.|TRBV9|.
CASSVGLRVDSGANVLTF
TGTGCCAGCAGCGTAGGTTTAAGGGTCGACTCTGGGGCCAACGTCCTGACTTTC
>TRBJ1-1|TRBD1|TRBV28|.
CASSSTGATEAFF
TGTGCCAGCAGTTCTACAGGGGCCACTGAAGCTTTCTTT
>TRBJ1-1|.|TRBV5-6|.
CASIIAGDRTNTEAFF
TGTGCCAGCATCATTGCGGGGGATAGGACGAACACTGAAGCTTTCTTT
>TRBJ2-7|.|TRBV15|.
CATSRDLGRQGDFDEQYF
TGTGCCACCAGCAGAGATTTGGGGCGTCAGGGTGATTTCGACGAGCAGTACTTC
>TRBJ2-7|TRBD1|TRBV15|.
CATSTSQGAFEQYF
TGTGCCACCAGCACCTCACAGGGGGCTTTCGAGCAGTACTTC
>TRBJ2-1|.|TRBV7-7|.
CASSLGPSYNEQFF
TGTGCCAGCAGCTTAGGCCCTAGTTACAATGAGCAGTTCTTC
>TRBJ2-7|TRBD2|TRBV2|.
CAGRGAPYEQYF
TGTGCCGGGCGGGGGGCACCCTACGAGCAGTACTTC
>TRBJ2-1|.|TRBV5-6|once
CASSLSWLYNEQFF
TGTGCCAGCAGCTTGTCTTGGCTTTACAATGAGCAGTTCTTC